The next 26 T cell receptor beta chains were all read from a single sample in a study of PD-1 blockade in classical Hodgkin lymphoma (TCRdb year 2020). The time point label corresponds to: cycle 2 day 1 (C2D1) of nivolumab. All trial patients had relapsed after autologous stem cell transplantation, with cohorts A, B and C differing in prior brentuximab vedotin exposure. Libraries were built with the immunoSEQ multiplex PCR assay. TCRdb retrieved this table from immuneACCESS and kept in-frame rearrangements only. Not all clones are present; in checked studies, unresolved V genes account for under half, and no reason is known for the remainder. Across this sample there are around 150,000 clones, with under 85% seen only once. The top ten clonotypes cover 9.2% of the sample. Sequences were derived from peripheral blood mononuclear cells (PBMCs), sampled before the second cycle of nivolumab. The source of these receptors is a human donor with classical Hodgkin lymphoma.

This clone came up a few times. The chain links TRBV5-1 to TRBJ1-2; D is possibly TRBD1 (6 bases). The CDR3 sequence is 13 residues long. Trimming pared 3 bases from V and 5 bases from J, leaving 11 bases between. Germline lookup yields CDR1 SGHRS and CDR2 YFSETQ. For the CDR3, the DNA is TGCGCCAGCAGCTGGGGACACCTATATGGCTACACCTTC. It is translated as CASSWGHLYGYTF.

The table lists this clone with a few counts. This chain links TRBV19 with TRBJ2-3; TRBD1 agrees at 10 bases. The length of the CDR3 is 16 residues. Germline values: CDR1 LNHDA, CDR2 SQIVND (reference sequence). V trimming: 4 bases; J trimming: 2 bases; junction bases outside the gene matches: 6. The CDR3 is CASSTRTGGYTDTQYF. DNA of the CDR3: TGTGCCAGTAGTACTAGGACAGGGGGTTACACAGATACGCAGTATTTT.

The chain recombines TRBV10-3 with TRBJ2-7, with D possibly called TRBD1 or TRBD2 (6 bases each). Trimming shortened V by 0 bases and J by 6 bases, and 18 bases separated the two germline ends. The germline CDR1 and CDR2 sequences are ENHRY and SYGVKD. CDR3 length: 16 residues. This chain's CDR3 is CAISESGGMRGAEQYF. CDR3 coding DNA: TGTGCCATCAGTGAGTCAGGGGGAATGAGGGGGGCCGAGCAGTACTTC.

The chain joins TRBV29-1 to TRBJ2-1; 9 bases map to TRBD1. Germline CDR1 SQVTM, CDR2 ANQGSEA. The CDR3 length is 12 residues. V shed 7 bases and J 7 bases; nucleotides not matched to a gene: 5. The CDR3 loop reads CSATGGWNEQFF. CDR3 in DNA: TGCAGCGCGACAGGGGGGTGGAATGAGCAGTTCTTC.

J is TRBJ1-2 and V is TRBV28; 8 bases are shared with TRBD1. CDR3 length equals 16 residues. The V segment lost 4 bases and the J segment 1 base; nucleotides outside the gene matches: 8. CDR1 and CDR2 from the germline V gene are MDHEN and SYDVKM. The CDR3 loop is CASSSPGTGFNYGYTF. CDR3 nucleotides: TGTGCCAGCAGTTCCCCCGGGACAGGATTTAACTATGGCTACACCTTC.

V and J are TRBV7-2 and TRBJ2-5; no definite D call. The ends were cut back, 7 bases at V and 1 base at J, with 16 bases in the middle. The CDR3 length is 15 residues. Looked up from germline, CDR1 is SGHTA and CDR2 is FQGNSA. The DNA of the CDR3 is TGTACCAGCACCCAAGCCGGAGATACCCAAGAGACCCAGTACTTC. This gives the protein CTSTQAGDTQETQYF.

This chain uses TRBV7-2 with TRBJ1-3; 10 bases align to TRBD1. Trimming cost V 3 bases and J 8 bases; bases outside gene matches: 10. CDR1 and CDR2 from the germline V gene are SGHTA and FQGNSA. CDR3 length: 16 amino acids. CDR3 sequence (DNA): TGTGCCAGCAGCTTCTCCTCGGGACAGGGGACGTACACCATATATTTT. It translates to CASSFSSGQGTYTIYF.

J is TRBJ1-6 and V is TRBV10-3; a possible D gene is TRBD1 (5 bases). Per germline, CDR1 ENHRY and CDR2 SYGVKD. V lost 7 bases and J lost 7, with 14 bases in between. The CDR3 is made up of 14 amino acids. CDR3 sequence reads: CAIKRRDENSPLHF. In nucleotides, the CDR3 is TGTGCCATCAAACGTCGGGACGAGAATTCACCCCTCCACTTT.

The J gene is TRBJ2-7, the V gene TRBV29-1; 8 bases match TRBD1. CDR1 and CDR2 from the germline V gene are SQVTM and ANQGSEA. The CDR3 totals 16 residues. Losses at the gene ends were 7 bases for V and 0 bases for J; bases not matched to a gene: 14. The CDR3 sequence is CSANRRGQDSSYEQYF. CDR3 coding DNA: TGCAGCGCCAATCGTAGGGGACAGGATAGCTCCTACGAGCAGTACTTC.

The chain is built from TRBV4-1 and TRBJ2-3; TRBD1 agrees at 7 bases. Germline V lookup: CDR1 MGHRA, CDR2 YSYEKL. Unmatched junction bases numbered 8, after V lost 1 base and J lost 4 bases. This CDR3 comprises 16 residues. The chain's CDR3 is CASSQVRGIGADTQYF. Here the CDR3 DNA reads TGCGCCAGCAGCCAAGTCAGGGGGATTGGGGCAGATACGCAGTATTTT.

The chain combines TRBV11-1 with TRBJ1-2; 12 bases map to TRBD1. There are 14 residues in the CDR3. Looked up from germline, CDR1 is SGHAT and CDR2 is FQDESV (reference sequence). The J segment lost 7 bases and the V segment lost 5 bases, leaving 5 bases of the junction unmatched. The CDR3 region has the DNA TGTGCCAGCAGCCTCGGGACAGGGGGCTTTGGCTACACCTTC. It yields the protein CASSLGTGGFGYTF.

This chain joins TRBV27 and TRBJ2-2; D not resolved. The CDR3 covers 13 residues. Trimming pared 0 bases from V and 10 bases from J, leaving 9 bases between. CDR1 and CDR2 from the germline V gene are MNHEY and SMNVEV (reference sequence). The CDR3, as DNA: TGTGCCAGCAGTTTATCGATGGGGTTGGAGCTGTTTTTT. Amino acids: CASSLSMGLELFF.

This clone appeared a single time. The genes are TRBV11-2 and TRBJ2-2, with D maybe TRBD1 (5 bases). CDR1 and CDR2 (germline): SGHAT, FQNNGV. The CDR3 is made up of 16 amino acids. V was trimmed by 3 bases and J by 4 bases, leaving 15 bases between them. The CDR3 loop reads CASSFHPDQGTGELFF. The CDR3 bases are TGTGCCAGCAGCTTTCACCCTGATCAGGGCACCGGGGAGCTGTTTTTT.

The chain links TRBV6-6 to TRBJ2-7; perhaps D is TRBD1 or TRBD2 (6 bases each). Looked up from germline, CDR1 is MNHNY and CDR2 is SVGAGI (reference sequence). The CDR3 is made up of 15 amino acids. Trimming removed 2 bases from V and 0 bases from J, with 11 bases in between. CDR3 DNA: TGTGCCAGCAGTTACCTGGGGGGCTCCTCCTACGAGCAGTACTTC. Translated: CASSYLGGSSYEQYF.

This clone was counted only a few times. The rearrangement links TRBV14 to TRBJ2-3; unclear D gene. The V gene's germline CDR1 is SGHDN and CDR2 FVKESK. CDR3 length equals 12 residues. V lost 0 bases to trimming and J lost 7 bases, with 5 bases between them. DNA of the CDR3: TGTGCCAGCAGCCAAGACCGCTATACGCAGTATTTT. This codes for CASSQDRYTQYF.

The gene calls are TRBV4-3 and TRBJ1-4; 8 positions agree with TRBD1. The ends lost 4 bases at V and 8 bases at J; junction bases unmatched: 6. This CDR3 region has 14 residues. Germline loops: CDR1 LGHNA, CDR2 YSLEER. The DNA for the CDR3 is TGCGCCAGCAGCCCTGGACAGGGCAGAGAAAAACTGTTTTTT. Protein sequence: CASSPGQGREKLFF.

This sequence joins TRBV6-5 and TRBJ1-5, with unresolved D. Germline V lookup: CDR1 MNHEY, CDR2 SVGAGI. This CDR3 contains 13 residues. V was trimmed by 5 bases and J by 0 bases, leaving 5 bases between them. The DNA for the CDR3 is TGTGCCAGCAGTACAGTTAGCAATCAGCCCCAGCATTTT. Translated: CASSTVSNQPQHF.

The chain uses TRBV11-2 and TRBJ2-7; D is unclear. V was cut by 0 bases and J by 2 bases, with 8 bases left in between. Germline CDR1 reads SGHAT; CDR2 reads FQNNGV. CDR3 length: 14 residues. CDR3 protein: CASSLERLAYEQYF. The CDR3 DNA reads as TGTGCCAGCAGCTTAGAAAGACTCGCCTACGAGCAGTACTTC.

This clone was picked up a small number of times. The rearrangement links TRBV12-5 to TRBJ2-5; 10 bases are shared with TRBD2. CDR1 LGHNT and CDR2 FRNRAP come from the germline V gene. There are 19 residues in the CDR3. V was pared by 2 bases and J by 5 bases, with 17 bases of the junction left unmatched. In DNA, the CDR3 is TGTGCTAGTGGTTTGTCCAACGTCAGCGGGAGGGCCTGTTGGGAGACCCAGTACTTC. This translates into CASGLSNVSGRACWETQYF.

This chain connects TRBV27 to TRBJ2-1, with D tentatively TRBD2 (6 bases). V shed 6 bases and J shed 1 base, with 16 bases lying between them. Germline CDR1 and CDR2: MNHEY and SMNVEV (reference sequence). The CDR3 consists of 16 residues. The CDR3: CASRFGGPGSYNEQFF. CDR3 in DNA: TGTGCCAGCAGATTCGGAGGGCCAGGGTCCTACAATGAGCAGTTCTTC.

J is TRBJ2-7 and V is TRBV10-3; 8 bases align to TRBD1. The CDR3 loop spans 14 amino acids. Germline CDR1 ENHRY, CDR2 SYGVKD. V lost 5 bases and J lost 4; bases outside the gene matches: 7. The CDR3 nucleotides are TGTGCCATCAGTCCTCTGGACAGGGCATACGAGCAGTACTTC. It translates to CAISPLDRAYEQYF.

The chain is built from TRBV2 and TRBJ1-2; D call uncertain. V gave up 6 bases and J gave up 6 bases, with 14 bases separating them. The CDR3 spans 13 residues. From germline, CDR1 is SNHLY and CDR2 FYNNEI. CDR3 region: CASRGARVDGYTF. In nucleotides, the CDR3 is TGTGCCAGCAGGGGTGCGAGAGTCGATGGCTACACCTTC. The variable domain in full, completed from reference TRBV2 and TRBJ1-2, reads EPEVTQTPSHQVTQMGQEVILRCVPISNHLYFYWYRQILGQKVEFLVSFYNNEISEKSEIFDDQFSVERPDGSNFTLKIRSTKLEDSAMYFCASRGARVDGYTFGSGTRLTVV.

The chain is built from TRBV19 and TRBJ2-6, with a weak D call TRBD1 (6 bases). CDR1 and CDR2 (germline): LNHDA, SQIVND (reference sequence). V was cut by 6 bases and J by 2 bases, with 11 bases left in between. CDR3 length equals 15 residues. The CDR3 loop reads CASRDAGAGANVLTF. CDR3 DNA: TGTGCCAGTAGGGACGCAGGGGCTGGGGCCAACGTCCTGACTTTC.

The chain couples TRBV2 to TRBJ1-1; 7 nucleotides match TRBD1. The CDR3 has 11 amino acids. Trimming removed 8 bases from V and 5 bases from J; junction bases left unmatched: 2. CDR1 is SNHLY and CDR2 is FYNNEI in the germline V gene. CDR3 nucleotide sequence: TGTGCCAGCGGGACAGAAACTGAAGCTTTCTTT. Its protein product is CASGTETEAFF.

The chain employs TRBV19 and TRBJ1-3; D may be TRBD1 (5 bases). The V gene's germline CDR1 is LNHDA and CDR2 SQIVND (reference sequence). The CDR3 loop spans 14 amino acids. V was shortened by 6 bases and J by 0 bases, with 9 bases between the two germline ends. CDR3 protein: CASSIDSSGNTIYF. CDR3 bases: TGTGCCAGTAGCATCGACAGCTCTGGAAACACCATATATTTT.

This clone was observed a handful of times. The V and J genes are TRBV4-2 and TRBJ1-2; D gene uncertain. The CDR3 is made up of 14 amino acids. Trimming shortened V by 1 base and J by 4 bases, and 10 bases separated the two germline ends. Per the germline V gene, CDR1 is LGHNA and CDR2 is YNFKEQ. CDR3 protein: CASSQVEPLYGYTF. The CDR3 DNA reads as TGTGCCAGCAGCCAAGTCGAGCCCCTCTATGGCTACACCTTC.